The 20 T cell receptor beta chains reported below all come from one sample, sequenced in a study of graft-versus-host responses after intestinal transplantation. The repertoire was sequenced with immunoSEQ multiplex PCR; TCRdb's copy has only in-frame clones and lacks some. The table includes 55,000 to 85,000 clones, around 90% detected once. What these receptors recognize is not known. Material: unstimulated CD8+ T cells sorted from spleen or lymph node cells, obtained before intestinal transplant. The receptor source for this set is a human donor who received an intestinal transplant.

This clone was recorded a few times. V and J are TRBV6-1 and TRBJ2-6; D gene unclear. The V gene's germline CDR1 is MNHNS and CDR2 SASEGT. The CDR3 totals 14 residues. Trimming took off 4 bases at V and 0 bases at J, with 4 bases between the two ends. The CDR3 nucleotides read TGTGCCAGCAGTGGACTCTCTGGGGCCAACGTCCTGACTTTC. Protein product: CASSGLSGANVLTF.

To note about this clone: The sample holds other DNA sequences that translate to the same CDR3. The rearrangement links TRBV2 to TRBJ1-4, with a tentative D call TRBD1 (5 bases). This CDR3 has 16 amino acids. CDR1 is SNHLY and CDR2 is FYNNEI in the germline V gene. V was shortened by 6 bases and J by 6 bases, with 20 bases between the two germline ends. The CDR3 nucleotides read TGTGCCAGCAGGAGAGGGCCACGGCGGGGCCATGAAAAACTGTTTTTT. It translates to CASRRGPRRGHEKLFF.

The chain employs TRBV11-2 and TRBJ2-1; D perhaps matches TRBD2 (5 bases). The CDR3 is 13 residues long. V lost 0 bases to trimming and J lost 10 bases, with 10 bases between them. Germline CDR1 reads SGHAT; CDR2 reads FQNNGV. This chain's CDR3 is CASSLERATEQFF. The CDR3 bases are TGTGCCAGCAGCTTAGAGAGGGCAACCGAGCAGTTCTTC.

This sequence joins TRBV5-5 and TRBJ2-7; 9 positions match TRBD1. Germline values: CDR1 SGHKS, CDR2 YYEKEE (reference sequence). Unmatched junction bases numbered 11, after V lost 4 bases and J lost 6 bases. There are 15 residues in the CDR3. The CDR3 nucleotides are TGTGCCAGCAGCCCCTCCGGGACAGGGCTCGGCGAGCAGTACTTC. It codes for CASSPSGTGLGEQYF.

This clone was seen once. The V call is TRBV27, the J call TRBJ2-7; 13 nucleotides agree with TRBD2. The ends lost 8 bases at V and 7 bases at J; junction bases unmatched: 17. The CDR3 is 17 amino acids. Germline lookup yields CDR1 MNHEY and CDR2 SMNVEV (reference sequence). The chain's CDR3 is CASSTRTSGSPGDEQYF. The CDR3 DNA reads TGTGCCAGCTCTACCCGGACTAGCGGGAGCCCCGGGGATGAGCAGTACTTC.

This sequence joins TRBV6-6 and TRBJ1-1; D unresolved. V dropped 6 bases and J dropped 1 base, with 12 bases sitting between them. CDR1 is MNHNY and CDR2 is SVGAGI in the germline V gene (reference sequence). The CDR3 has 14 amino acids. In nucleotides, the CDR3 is TGTGCCAGCAGCCTAGCGGGCGGGAACACTGAAGCTTTCTTT. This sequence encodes CASSLAGGNTEAFF.

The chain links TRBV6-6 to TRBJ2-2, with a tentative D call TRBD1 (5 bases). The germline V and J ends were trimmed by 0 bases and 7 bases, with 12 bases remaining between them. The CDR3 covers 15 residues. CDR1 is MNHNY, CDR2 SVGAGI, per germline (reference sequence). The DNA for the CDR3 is TGTGCCAGCAGTTACTCGAACAGGTTGGACGGGGAGCTGTTTTTT. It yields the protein CASSYSNRLDGELFF.

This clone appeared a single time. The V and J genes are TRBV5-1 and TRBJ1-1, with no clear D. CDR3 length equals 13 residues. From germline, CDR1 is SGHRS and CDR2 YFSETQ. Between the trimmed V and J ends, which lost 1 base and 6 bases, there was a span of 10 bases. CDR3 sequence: CASSLIGEAEAFF. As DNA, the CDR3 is TGCGCCAGCAGCTTGATCGGGGAGGCTGAAGCTTTCTTT.

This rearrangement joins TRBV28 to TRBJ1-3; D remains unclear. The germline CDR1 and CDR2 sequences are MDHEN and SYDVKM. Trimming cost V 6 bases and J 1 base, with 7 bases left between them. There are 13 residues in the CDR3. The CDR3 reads CASSPSSGNTIYF. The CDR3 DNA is TGTGCCAGCAGCCCCAGTTCTGGAAACACCATATATTTT.

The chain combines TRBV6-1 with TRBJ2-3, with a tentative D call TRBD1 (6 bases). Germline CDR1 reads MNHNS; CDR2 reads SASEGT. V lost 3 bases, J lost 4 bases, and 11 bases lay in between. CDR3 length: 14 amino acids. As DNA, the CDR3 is TGTGCCAGCAGTGACTTACAGGGTGCAGATACGCAGTATTTT. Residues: CASSDLQGADTQYF.

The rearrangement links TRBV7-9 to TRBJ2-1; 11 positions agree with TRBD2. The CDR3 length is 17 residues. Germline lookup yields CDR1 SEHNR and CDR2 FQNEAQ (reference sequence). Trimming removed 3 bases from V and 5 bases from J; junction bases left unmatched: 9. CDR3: CASSFGLAGGRNNEQFF. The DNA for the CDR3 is TGTGCCAGCAGCTTCGGGCTAGCGGGAGGTAGGAACAATGAGCAGTTCTTC. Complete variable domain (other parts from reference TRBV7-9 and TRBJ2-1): DTGVSQNPRHKITKRGQNVTFRCDPISEHNRLYWYRQTLGQGPEFLTYFQNEAQLEKSRLLSDRFSAERPKGSFSTLEIQRTEQGDSAMYLCASSFGLAGGRNNEQFFGPGTRLTVL.

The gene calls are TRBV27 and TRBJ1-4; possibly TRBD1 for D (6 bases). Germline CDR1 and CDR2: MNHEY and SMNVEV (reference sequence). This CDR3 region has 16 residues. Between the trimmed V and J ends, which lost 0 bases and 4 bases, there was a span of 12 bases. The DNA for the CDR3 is TGTGCCAGCAGTTTATCGGGCCAGGGGTTTAATGAAAAACTGTTTTTT. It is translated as CASSLSGQGFNEKLFF.

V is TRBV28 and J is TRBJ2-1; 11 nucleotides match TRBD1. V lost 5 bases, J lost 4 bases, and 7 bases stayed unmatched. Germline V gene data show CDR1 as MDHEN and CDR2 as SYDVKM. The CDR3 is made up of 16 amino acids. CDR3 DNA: TGTGCCAGCAGTCTCCCCGGGACAGGGGGATACAATGAGCAGTTCTTC. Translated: CASSLPGTGGYNEQFF.

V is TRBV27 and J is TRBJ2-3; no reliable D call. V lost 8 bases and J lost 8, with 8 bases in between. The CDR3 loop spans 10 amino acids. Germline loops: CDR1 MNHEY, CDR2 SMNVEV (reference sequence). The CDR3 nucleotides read TGTGCCAGCCTGAGTGCTACGCAGTATTTT. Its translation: CASLSATQYF.

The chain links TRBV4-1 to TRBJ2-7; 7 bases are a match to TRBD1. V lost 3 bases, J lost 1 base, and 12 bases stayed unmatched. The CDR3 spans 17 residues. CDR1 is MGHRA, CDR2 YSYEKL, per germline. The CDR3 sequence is CASSQETGTVPSYEQYF. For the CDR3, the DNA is TGCGCCAGCAGCCAGGAAACCGGGACAGTTCCTTCCTACGAGCAGTACTTC.

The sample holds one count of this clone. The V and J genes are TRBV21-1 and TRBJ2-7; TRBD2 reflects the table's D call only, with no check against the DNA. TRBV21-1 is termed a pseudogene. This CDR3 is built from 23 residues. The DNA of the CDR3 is TGTGCCAGCAGCAAAGTACGGAACGGGGGGGCCCAGTCCCGGGGGACTAGTTCCTACGAGCAGTACTTC. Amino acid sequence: CASSKVRNGGAQSRGTSSYEQYF.

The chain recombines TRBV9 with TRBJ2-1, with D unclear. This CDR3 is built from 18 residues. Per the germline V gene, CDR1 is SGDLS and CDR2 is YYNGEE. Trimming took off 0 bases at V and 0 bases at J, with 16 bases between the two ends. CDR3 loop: CASSVGEWVESSYNEQFF. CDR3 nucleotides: TGTGCCAGCAGCGTAGGCGAATGGGTGGAGAGCTCCTACAATGAGCAGTTCTTC.

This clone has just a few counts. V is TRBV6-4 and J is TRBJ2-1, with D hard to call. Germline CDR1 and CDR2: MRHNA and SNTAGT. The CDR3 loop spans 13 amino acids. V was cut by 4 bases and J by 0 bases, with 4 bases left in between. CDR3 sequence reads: CASSASSYNEQFF. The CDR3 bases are TGTGCCAGCAGTGCGAGCTCCTACAATGAGCAGTTCTTC.

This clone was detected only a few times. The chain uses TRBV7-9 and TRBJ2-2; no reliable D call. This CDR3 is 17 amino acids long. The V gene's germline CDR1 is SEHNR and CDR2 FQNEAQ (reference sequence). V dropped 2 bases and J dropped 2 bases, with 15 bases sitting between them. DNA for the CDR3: TGTGCCAGCAGCTTAATTGGAGATACTTTTAACACCGGGGAGCTGTTTTTT. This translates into CASSLIGDTFNTGELFF. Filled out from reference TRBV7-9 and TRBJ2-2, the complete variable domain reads DTGVSQNPRHKITKRGQNVTFRCDPISEHNRLYWYRQTLGQGPEFLTYFQNEAQLEKSRLLSDRFSAERPKGSFSTLEIQRTEQGDSAMYLCASSLIGDTFNTGELFFGEGSRLTVL.

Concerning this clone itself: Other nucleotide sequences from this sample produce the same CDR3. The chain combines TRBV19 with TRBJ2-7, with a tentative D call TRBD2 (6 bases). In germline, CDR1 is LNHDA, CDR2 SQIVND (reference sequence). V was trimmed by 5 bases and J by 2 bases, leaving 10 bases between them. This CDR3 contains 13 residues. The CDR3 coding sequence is TGTGCCAGTAGTCCCGGACTAACCTACGAGCAGTACTTC. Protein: CASSPGLTYEQYF.